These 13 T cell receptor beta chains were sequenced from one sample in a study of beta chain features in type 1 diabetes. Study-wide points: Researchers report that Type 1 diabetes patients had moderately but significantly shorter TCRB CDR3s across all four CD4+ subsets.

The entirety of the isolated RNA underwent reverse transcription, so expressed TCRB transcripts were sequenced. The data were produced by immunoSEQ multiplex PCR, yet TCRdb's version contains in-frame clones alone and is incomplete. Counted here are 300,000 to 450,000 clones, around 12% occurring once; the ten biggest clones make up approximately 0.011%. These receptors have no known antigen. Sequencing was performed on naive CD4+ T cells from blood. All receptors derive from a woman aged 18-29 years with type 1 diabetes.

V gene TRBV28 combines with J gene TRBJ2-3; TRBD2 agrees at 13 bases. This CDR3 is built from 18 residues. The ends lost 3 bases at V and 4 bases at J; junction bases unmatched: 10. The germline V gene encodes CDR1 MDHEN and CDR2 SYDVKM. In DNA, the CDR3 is TGTGCCAGCAGTTTGTTTCTGGGGACTAGCGGGACGGCAGATACGCAGTATTTT. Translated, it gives CASSLFLGTSGTADTQYF.

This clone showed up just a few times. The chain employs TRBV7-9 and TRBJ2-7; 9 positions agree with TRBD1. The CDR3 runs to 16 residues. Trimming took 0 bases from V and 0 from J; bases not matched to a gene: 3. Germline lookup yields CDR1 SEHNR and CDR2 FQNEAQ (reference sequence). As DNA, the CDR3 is TGTGCCAGCAGCTTAGCGCTGACAGGGGGCTCCTACGAGCAGTACTTC. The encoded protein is CASSLALTGGSYEQYF.

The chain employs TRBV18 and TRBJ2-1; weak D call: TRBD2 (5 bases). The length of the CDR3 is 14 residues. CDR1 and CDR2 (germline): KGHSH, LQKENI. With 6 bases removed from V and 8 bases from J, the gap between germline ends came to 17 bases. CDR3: CASSLIPEVDEQFF. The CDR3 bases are TGTGCCAGCTCCCTGATACCGGAGGTCGATGAGCAGTTCTTC.

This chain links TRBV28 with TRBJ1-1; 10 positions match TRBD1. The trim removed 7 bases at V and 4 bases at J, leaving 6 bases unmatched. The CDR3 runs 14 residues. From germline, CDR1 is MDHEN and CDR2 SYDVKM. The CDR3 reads CASKRQGASTEAFF. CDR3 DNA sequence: TGTGCCAGCAAGAGACAGGGGGCGAGCACTGAAGCTTTCTTT.

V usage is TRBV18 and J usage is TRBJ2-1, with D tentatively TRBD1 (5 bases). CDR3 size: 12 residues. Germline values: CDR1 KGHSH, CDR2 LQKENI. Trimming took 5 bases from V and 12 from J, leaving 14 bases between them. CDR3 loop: CASSIDRYVQFF. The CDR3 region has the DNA TGTGCCAGCTCAATCGACAGATACGTGCAGTTCTTC.

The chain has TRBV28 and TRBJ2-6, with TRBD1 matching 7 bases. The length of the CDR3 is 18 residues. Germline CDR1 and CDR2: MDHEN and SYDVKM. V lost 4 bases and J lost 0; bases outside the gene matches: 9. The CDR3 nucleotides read TGTGCCAGCAGTTCGTTCACGGGACAGCTCTCTGGGGCCAACGTCCTGACTTTC. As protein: CASSSFTGQLSGANVLTF. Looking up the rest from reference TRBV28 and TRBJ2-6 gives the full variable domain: DVKVTQSSRYLVKRTGEKVFLECVQDMDHENMFWYRQDPGLGLRLIYFSYDVKMKEKGDIPEGYSVSREKKERFSLILESASTNQTSMYLCASSSFTGQLSGANVLTFGAGSRLTVL.

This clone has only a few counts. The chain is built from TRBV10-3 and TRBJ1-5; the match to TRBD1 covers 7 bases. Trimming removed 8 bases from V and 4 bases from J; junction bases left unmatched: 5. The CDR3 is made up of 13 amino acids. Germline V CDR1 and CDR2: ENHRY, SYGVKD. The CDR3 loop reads CAIGGTENQPQHF. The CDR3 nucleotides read TGTGCCATCGGGGGGACAGAAAATCAGCCCCAGCATTTT.

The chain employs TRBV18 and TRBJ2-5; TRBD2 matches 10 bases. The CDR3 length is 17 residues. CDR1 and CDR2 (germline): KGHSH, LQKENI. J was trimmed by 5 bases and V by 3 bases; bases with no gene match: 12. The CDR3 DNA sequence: TGTGCCAGCTCACCGTCGACCCCGGGACTAGCGATGGAGACCCAGTACTTC. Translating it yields CASSPSTPGLAMETQYF.

This chain's CDR3 is CASRPSGGAADTQYF. The CDR3 nucleotides read TGTGCCAGCAGACCTAGCGGGGGGGCAGCAGATACGCAGTATTTT. The rearrangement links TRBV7-2 to TRBJ2-3; 12 nucleotides match TRBD2. Losses at the gene ends were 6 bases for V and 4 bases for J; bases not matched to a gene: 5. CDR3 length: 15 amino acids. The germline V gene encodes CDR1 SGHTA and CDR2 FQGNSA.

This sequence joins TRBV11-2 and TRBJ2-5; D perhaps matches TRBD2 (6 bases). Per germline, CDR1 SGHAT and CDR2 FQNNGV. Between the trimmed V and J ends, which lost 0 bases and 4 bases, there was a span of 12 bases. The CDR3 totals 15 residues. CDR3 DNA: TGTGCCAGCAGCTTAGATCTAATGGGGGGAGAGACCCAGTACTTC. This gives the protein CASSLDLMGGETQYF.

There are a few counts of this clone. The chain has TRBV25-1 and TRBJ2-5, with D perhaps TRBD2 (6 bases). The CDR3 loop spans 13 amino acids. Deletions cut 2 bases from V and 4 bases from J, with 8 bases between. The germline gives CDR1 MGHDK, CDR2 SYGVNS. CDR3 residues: CASSEGGRETQYF. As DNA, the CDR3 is TGTGCCAGCAGTGAAGGGGGGAGAGAGACCCAGTACTTC.

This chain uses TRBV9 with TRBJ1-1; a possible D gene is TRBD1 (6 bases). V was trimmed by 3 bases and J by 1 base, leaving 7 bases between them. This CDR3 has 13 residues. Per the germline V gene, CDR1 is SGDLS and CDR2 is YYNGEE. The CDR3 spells CASSGGQNTEAFF. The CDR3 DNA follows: TGTGCCAGCAGCGGGGGACAGAACACTGAAGCTTTCTTT. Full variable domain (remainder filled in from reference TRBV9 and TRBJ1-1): DSGVTQTPKHLITATGQRVTLRCSPRSGDLSVYWYQQSLDQGLQFLIQYYNGEERAKGNILERFSAQQFPDLHSELNLSSLELGDSALYFCASSGGQNTEAFFGQGTRLTVV.

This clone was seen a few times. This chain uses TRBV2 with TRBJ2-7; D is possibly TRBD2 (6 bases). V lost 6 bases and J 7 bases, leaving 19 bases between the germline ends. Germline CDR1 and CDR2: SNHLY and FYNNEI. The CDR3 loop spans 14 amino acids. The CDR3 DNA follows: TGTGCCAGCAGCCCCAGCGGGCCTTGGGCTGAGCAGTACTTC. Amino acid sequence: CASSPSGPWAEQYF.